Listed here are 32 T cell receptor beta chains from one sample, sequenced in a study of blood T cell repertoires in COVID-19. TCRdb's copy holds only in-frame clones and misses some; the assay was immunoSEQ multiplex PCR. The sample has approximately 280,000 clones, 86% seen once; the top ten hold approximately 2.4%. Source material: PBMCs or T cells enriched from blood (not recorded which). These receptors were obtained from a woman aged 18-29 years who had recovered from COVID-19.

In its sample, this clone was seen a few times. This chain connects TRBV7-2 to TRBJ1-1; possible D gene TRBD1, 6 bases. The germline V gene encodes CDR1 SGHTA and CDR2 FQGNSA. The CDR3 covers 13 residues. V was clipped by 4 bases and J by 8 bases, with 14 bases between them. The CDR3 nucleotides read TGTGCCAGCAGCTCCAGACAGGACTTAGAAGCTTTCTTT. Translated: CASSSRQDLEAFF.

The chain combines TRBV30 with TRBJ2-1; 7 bases are a match to TRBD2. Germline V lookup: CDR1 GTSNPN, CDR2 SVGIG (reference sequence). The V and J ends lost 2 bases and 16 bases, in that order; junction bases with no gene match: 14. The CDR3 length is 13 residues. This CDR3 reads CAWSPPGRAGDFF. The CDR3 coding sequence is TGTGCCTGGAGTCCCCCGGGCCGCGCGGGGGATTTCTTC.

This chain links TRBV7-9 with TRBJ2-3, with TRBD2 matching 7 bases. Germline CDR1 reads SEHNR; CDR2 reads FQNEAQ (reference sequence). The CDR3 consists of 17 residues. The J segment lost 7 bases and the V segment lost 5 bases, leaving 18 bases of the junction unmatched. The chain's CDR3 is CASSPSMGGGLSYTQYF. Here the CDR3 DNA reads TGTGCCAGCAGCCCATCCATGGGGGGAGGGCTGAGTTATACGCAGTATTTT.

This clone was seen only a few times. The genes are TRBV18 and TRBJ2-7, with TRBD2 matching 8 bases. The length of the CDR3 is 15 residues. V was pared by 4 bases and J by 2 bases, with 7 bases of the junction left unmatched. Germline CDR1 is KGHSH and CDR2 is LQKENI. The CDR3 DNA follows: TGTGCCAGCTCACTAGCCGTAGCGGGGACCTACGAGCAGTACTTC. It encodes CASSLAVAGTYEQYF.

This clone is medium-sized (0.01 to 0.1%) within its sample. The chain links TRBV7-8 to TRBJ1-2; D may be TRBD1 (5 bases). The germline V gene has CDR1 SGHVS and CDR2 FQNEAQ. The CDR3 runs to 17 residues. Trimming took 5 bases from V and 0 from J, leaving 19 bases between them. CDR3 residues: CASSQRRQGDSNYGYTF. The CDR3 DNA reads TGTGCCAGCAGCCAGCGACGGCAGGGCGACTCTAACTATGGCTACACCTTC.

The rearrangement links TRBV5-4 to TRBJ2-7, with D possibly TRBD1 on 6 matching bases. V was shortened by 0 bases and J by 2 bases, with 12 bases between the two germline ends. The CDR3 contains 15 residues. Germline V gene data show CDR1 as SGHNT and CDR2 as YYREEE (reference sequence). This chain's CDR3 is CASSLVSEGAYEQYF. In nucleotides, the CDR3 is TGTGCCAGCAGCTTGGTCTCAGAGGGGGCCTACGAGCAGTACTTC.

The V and J genes are TRBV18 and TRBJ1-1; perhaps TRBD1 as D (5 bases). CDR1 is KGHSH, CDR2 LQKENI, per germline. V was clipped by 2 bases and J by 6 bases, with 13 bases between them. The CDR3 spans 14 residues. The DNA of the CDR3 is TGTGCCAGCTCACCAGCAGGGAGGTCGTCTGAAGCTTTCTTT. Residues: CASSPAGRSSEAFF.

The V and J genes are TRBV9 and TRBJ1-1; D might be TRBD1 (5 bases). The germline gives CDR1 SGDLS, CDR2 YYNGEE. The CDR3 runs 15 residues. The ends were cut back, 0 bases at V and 7 bases at J, with 16 bases in the middle. Here the CDR3 reads CASSVVRGERGEAFF. In DNA form, the CDR3 reads TGTGCCAGCAGCGTAGTCCGGGGGGAGCGAGGTGAAGCTTTCTTT.

The sample holds one count of this clone. The CDR3 nucleotides are TGTGCCAGCAGCTTAGGAGGGGGAGTTAATTCACCCCTCCACTTT. This sequence encodes CASSLGGGVNSPLHF. The rearrangement joins TRBV7-2 to TRBJ1-6, with D possibly being TRBD1 (6 bases). Trimming stripped 1 base from V and 6 bases from J, with 10 bases between. Germline V gene lookup returns CDR1 SGHTA and CDR2 FQGNSA. The CDR3 sequence is 15 residues long.

CDR3 loop: CASSRVSSGKDTQYF. The CDR3 DNA is TGTGCCAGCAGCCGCGTCTCTAGCGGGAAAGATACGCAGTATTTT. The chain is built from TRBV28 and TRBJ2-3; 9 positions agree with TRBD2. This CDR3 is built from 15 residues. The junction had 9 bases not matched to a gene; V was cut back by 6 bases and J by 5 bases. Germline-derived CDR1 and CDR2 are MDHEN and SYDVKM.

The chain recombines TRBV6-2 or TRBV6-3 with TRBJ2-1, with 9 bases lining up with TRBD1. Trimming cost V 2 bases and J 3 bases; bases outside gene matches: 11. From germline, CDR1 is MNHEY and CDR2 SVGEGT. This CDR3 spans 18 amino acids. CDR3 nucleotides: TGTGCCAGCAGTTACACAGGGGGCCAGGGTTGGGGCTACAATGAGCAGTTCTTC. Residues: CASSYTGGQGWGYNEQFF.

This clone was picked up one time. The rearrangement joins TRBV4-1 to TRBJ2-2, with a weak D call TRBD1 (6 bases). The CDR3 runs 15 residues. CDR1 MGHRA and CDR2 YSYEKL come from the germline V gene. Between the trimmed V and J ends, which lost 1 base and 5 bases, there was a span of 11 bases. CDR3 DNA: TGCGCCAGCAGCCAAGCTACAGGGTGGACCGGGGAGCTGTTTTTT. Its translation: CASSQATGWTGELFF.

CDR3: CASRGTPAYEQYF. The CDR3 DNA follows: TGTGCCAGCAGGGGGACACCCGCCTACGAGCAGTACTTC. The chain carries TRBV28 and TRBJ2-7; the D gene is possibly TRBD1 (6 bases). Germline V gives CDR1 MDHEN, CDR2 SYDVKM. The V and J ends lost 6 bases and 2 bases respectively, with 11 bases between them. This CDR3 is built from 13 residues.

This sequence joins TRBV27 and TRBJ2-5; 7 bases line up with TRBD1. V lost 5 bases and J lost 3; bases outside the gene matches: 3. The CDR3 has 13 residues. CDR1 and CDR2 (germline): MNHEY, SMNVEV (reference sequence). The CDR3 coding sequence is TGTGCCAGCAGTAAAGGGACAGAAGAGACCCAGTACTTC. Encoded protein: CASSKGTEETQYF.

The chain uses TRBV28 and TRBJ1-6; 8 bases agree with TRBD1. V dropped 6 bases and J dropped 4; count of bases not matched to a gene: 8. CDR3 size: 16 residues. Germline lookup yields CDR1 MDHEN and CDR2 SYDVKM. This CDR3 reads CASSPQTGVYNSPLHF. The DNA of the CDR3 is TGTGCCAGCAGCCCCCAGACAGGGGTTTATAATTCACCCCTCCACTTT.

This chain connects TRBV6-2 or TRBV6-3 to TRBJ2-7; D call uncertain. The germline V and J ends were trimmed by 0 bases and 3 bases, with 3 bases remaining between them. The CDR3 is made up of 12 amino acids. CDR1 and CDR2 from the germline V gene are MNHEY and SVGEGT. The CDR3 protein is CASSYSVYEQYF. The CDR3 DNA reads TGTGCCAGCAGTTACTCCGTCTACGAGCAGTACTTC.

The chain is built from TRBV6-5 and TRBJ2-1; TRBD1 agrees at 7 bases. After removal of 2 bases from V and 7 bases from J, the junction contained 5 bases not matched to a gene. Germline V gene data show CDR1 as MNHEY and CDR2 as SVGAGI. The CDR3 extends over 14 amino acids. This CDR3 is CASSYNEGANEQFF. CDR3 in DNA: TGTGCCAGCAGTTACAATGAGGGGGCGAATGAGCAGTTCTTC.

This clone occurred once. The chain couples TRBV7-9 to TRBJ2-3; 9 bases match TRBD2. From germline, CDR1 is SEHNR and CDR2 FQNEAQ (reference sequence). The CDR3 runs 17 residues. Losses at the gene ends were 6 bases for V and 2 bases for J; bases not matched to a gene: 12. The CDR3 nucleotides read TGTGCCAGCAGACGACAAAAGCGGGGGGCGGACACAGATACGCAGTATTTT. Protein: CASRRQKRGADTDTQYF.

The CDR3 coding sequence is TGCAGCGTGATGGTGACTAGCGGAACCTACGAGCAGTACTTC. Protein: CSVMVTSGTYEQYF. This chain connects TRBV29-1 to TRBJ2-7, with 9 positions matching TRBD2. With V trimmed by 6 bases and J by 2 bases, 8 bases remained unmatched. Germline lookup yields CDR1 SQVTM and CDR2 ANQGSEA. The CDR3 runs 14 residues.

The chain recombines TRBV9 with TRBJ2-7, with 9 bases that match TRBD2. V lost 0 bases to trimming and J lost 6 bases; unmatched junction nucleotides: 7. The CDR3 extends over 15 amino acids. Germline CDR1 is SGDLS and CDR2 is YYNGEE. In DNA form, the CDR3 reads TGTGCCAGCAGCGTAGCTACGGGACTAGCTGTCGAGCAGTACTTC. This translates into CASSVATGLAVEQYF.

This chain links TRBV18 with TRBJ2-5; D uncertain. The ends were cut back, 5 bases at V and 5 bases at J, with 9 bases in the middle. The CDR3 length is 12 residues. Germline lookup yields CDR1 KGHSH and CDR2 LQKENI. CDR3 protein: CASSGTSETQYF. CDR3 sequence (DNA): TGTGCCAGCTCAGGCACCTCGGAGACCCAGTACTTC.

This chain links TRBV27 with TRBJ1-5, with D maybe TRBD1 (5 bases). Trimming stripped 6 bases from V and 0 bases from J, with 15 bases between. The CDR3 has 16 amino acids. The V gene's germline CDR1 is MNHEY and CDR2 SMNVEV (reference sequence). The CDR3 region has the DNA TGTGCCAGCAGCCCTTTGTACGGGGGTAGCAATCAGCCCCAGCATTTT. Amino acid sequence: CASSPLYGGSNQPQHF.

The V call is TRBV9, the J call TRBJ1-1; D not resolved. This CDR3 region has 14 residues. V lost 0 bases and J 3 bases, leaving 9 bases between the germline ends. Germline CDR1 is SGDLS and CDR2 is YYNGEE. The CDR3 protein is CASSVGFSDTEAFF. As DNA, the CDR3 is TGTGCCAGCAGCGTAGGGTTTTCGGACACTGAAGCTTTCTTT.

This clone was seen more than once but under ten times. The chain couples TRBV19 to TRBJ2-1; D ambiguous. Trimming removed 4 bases at V and 5 bases at J, with 18 bases between. Germline CDR1 and CDR2: LNHDA and SQIVND (reference sequence). The CDR3 totals 16 residues. The CDR3 DNA sequence: TGTGCCAGTAGTACCAAGAATGAGTTTCGAGACAATGAGCAGTTCTTC. This gives the protein CASSTKNEFRDNEQFF.

The CDR3 coding sequence is TGTGCCAGCAGCCCTCCCGGACAGGGGTACAATGAGCAGTTCTTC. Residues: CASSPPGQGYNEQFF. This chain connects TRBV11-3 to TRBJ2-1, with 9 bases fitting TRBD1. The J segment lost 4 bases and the V segment lost 5 bases, leaving 6 bases of the junction unmatched. The CDR3 runs to 15 residues. Germline values: CDR1 SGHNT, CDR2 YENEEA.

This clone was seen just once. V is TRBV6-5 and J is TRBJ2-7; the D gene is possibly TRBD1 (6 bases). The CDR3 covers 14 residues. Trimming cost V 2 bases and J 5 bases, with 13 bases left between them. Looked up from germline, CDR1 is MNHEY and CDR2 is SVGAGI. CDR3 region: CASSYNGRDNEQYF. CDR3 DNA: TGTGCCAGCAGTTACAACGGCAGGGACAACGAGCAGTACTTC.

The chain employs TRBV10-3 and TRBJ1-2, with D hard to call. The CDR3 covers 14 residues. With 0 bases removed from V and 3 bases from J, the gap between germline ends came to 8 bases. The germline CDR1 and CDR2 sequences are ENHRY and SYGVKD. CDR3 in DNA: TGTGCCATCAGTGAGTCCATAGTCGACTATGGCTACACCTTC. It specifies CAISESIVDYGYTF.

This sequence joins TRBV27 and TRBJ2-5; perhaps TRBD2 as D (5 bases). This CDR3 has 14 amino acids. Per the germline V gene, CDR1 is MNHEY and CDR2 is SMNVEV (reference sequence). V lost 8 bases to trimming and J lost 5 bases, with 18 bases between them. As DNA, the CDR3 is TGTGCCAGCTCCAGGCCGGGGTTTGGGGAGACCCAGTACTTC. Translation: CASSRPGFGETQYF.

This chain's CDR3 is CASSSTASGSEDTQYF. As DNA, the CDR3 is TGTGCCAGCAGCTCAACGGCTAGCGGGAGTGAAGATACGCAGTATTTT. The chain links TRBV7-9 to TRBJ2-3; TRBD2 matches at 10 bases. V lost 4 bases, J lost 5 bases, and 9 bases stayed unmatched. Germline V gene sequence: CDR1 SEHNR, CDR2 FQNEAQ (reference sequence). The length of the CDR3 is 16 residues. The entire variable domain, with the rest obtained from reference TRBV7-9 and TRBJ2-3, is as follows: DTGVSQNPRHKITKRGQNVTFRCDPISEHNRLYWYRQTLGQGPEFLTYFQNEAQLEKSRLLSDRFSAERPKGSFSTLEIQRTEQGDSAMYLCASSSTASGSEDTQYFGPGTRLTVL.

The V and J genes are TRBV7-6 and TRBJ2-7, with 8 bases lining up with TRBD1. Germline CDR1 is SGHVS and CDR2 is FNYEAQ. The J segment lost 2 bases and the V segment lost 5 bases, leaving 11 bases of the junction unmatched. The length of the CDR3 is 16 residues. The CDR3 DNA reads TGTGCCAGCAGCCCCGGGTGGGGGACAGGAACCTACGAGCAGTACTTC. It yields the protein CASSPGWGTGTYEQYF.

V and J are TRBV19 and TRBJ2-7; no clear D gene. The V end was cut by 1 base, the J end by 6 bases, with 13 bases between. This CDR3 comprises 14 residues. Germline V CDR1 and CDR2: LNHDA, SQIVND (reference sequence). The CDR3 DNA sequence: TGTGCCAGTAGTATAGTGCTCTCAACGGGCGAGCAGTACTTC. Amino acids: CASSIVLSTGEQYF.

The chain couples TRBV27 to TRBJ2-7; possible D gene TRBD2, 6 bases. Trimming pared 5 bases from V and 5 bases from J, leaving 22 bases between. The CDR3 is made up of 16 amino acids. In germline, CDR1 is MNHEY, CDR2 SMNVEV (reference sequence). The CDR3 DNA is TGTGCCAGCAGTCAATATCCTTTGAGACTAGGCGACGAGCAGTACTTC. Its protein is CASSQYPLRLGDEQYF.